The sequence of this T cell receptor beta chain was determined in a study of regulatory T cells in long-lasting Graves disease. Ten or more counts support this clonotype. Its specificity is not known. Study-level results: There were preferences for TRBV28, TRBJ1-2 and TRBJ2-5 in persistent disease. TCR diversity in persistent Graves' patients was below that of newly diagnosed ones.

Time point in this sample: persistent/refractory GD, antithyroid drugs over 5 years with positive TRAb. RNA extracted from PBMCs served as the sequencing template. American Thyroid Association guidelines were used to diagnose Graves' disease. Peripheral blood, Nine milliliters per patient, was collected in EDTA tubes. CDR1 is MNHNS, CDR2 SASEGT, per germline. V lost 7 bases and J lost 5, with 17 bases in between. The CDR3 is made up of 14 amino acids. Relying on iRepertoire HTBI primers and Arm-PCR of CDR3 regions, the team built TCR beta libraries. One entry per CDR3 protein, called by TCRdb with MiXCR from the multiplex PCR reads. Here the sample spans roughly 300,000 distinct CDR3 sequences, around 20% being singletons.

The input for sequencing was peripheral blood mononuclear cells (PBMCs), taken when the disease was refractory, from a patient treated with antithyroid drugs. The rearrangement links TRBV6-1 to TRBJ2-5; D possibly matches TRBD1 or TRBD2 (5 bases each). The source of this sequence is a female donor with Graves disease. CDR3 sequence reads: CASTRSGTAETQYF. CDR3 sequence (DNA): TGTGCCAGCACCCGTTCCGGGACCGCGGAGACCCAGTACTTC.